The 5 T cell receptor beta chains given below trace back to one sample, sequenced in a study of shared clonotypes between healthy human individuals. Sequenced by immunoSEQ multiplex PCR; TCRdb stores in-frame clones only, minus some. The sample records some 1,600,000 clones, 95% to 99% being singletons. Sequenced material: naive CD4+ T cells sorted from blood. The subset here: CD45RA+ positively selected. Receptor source: a man between 25 and 39 years old in good health.

The chain links TRBV18 to TRBJ1-1, with D possibly matching TRBD1 (6 bases). Germline V CDR1 and CDR2: KGHSH, LQKENI. There are 16 residues in the CDR3. V dropped 4 bases and J dropped 2 bases, with 17 bases sitting between them. The DNA of the CDR3 is TGTGCCAGCTCACGGAGTACCGGGACAAGAAACACTGAAGCTTTCTTT. It is translated as CASSRSTGTRNTEAFF.

The chain carries TRBV5-6 and TRBJ2-7; 7 bases are shared with TRBD2. V shed 2 bases and J 1 base; nucleotides not matched to a gene: 6. Germline V gene lookup returns CDR1 SGHDT and CDR2 YYEEEE. This CDR3 region has 15 residues. The CDR3 sequence is CASSFLAVGSYEQYF. The CDR3 nucleotides read TGTGCCAGCAGCTTCCTAGCGGTTGGGTCCTACGAGCAGTACTTC.

This clone was seen once. The DNA for the CDR3 is TGCGCCAGCAGCCAAGCCGGGAACTATGGCTACACCTTC. Translating it yields CASSQAGNYGYTF. The chain is built from TRBV5-1 and TRBJ1-2; D remains unclear. The CDR3 runs to 13 residues. Germline loops: CDR1 SGHRS, CDR2 YFSETQ. The V gene lost 4 bases and the J gene lost 2 bases, with 9 bases spanning the gap.

The chain has TRBV9 and TRBJ1-2; 8 bases line up with TRBD1. With 3 bases clipped from V and 8 bases from J, the junction kept 9 bases outside the gene matches. The CDR3 spans 14 residues. In germline, CDR1 is SGDLS, CDR2 YYNGEE. The CDR3 is CASSDPGQGRGYTF. CDR3 DNA sequence: TGTGCCAGCAGCGACCCCGGACAGGGCAGGGGCTACACCTTC.

This chain connects TRBV19 to TRBJ2-6; D uncertain. Germline values: CDR1 LNHDA, CDR2 SQIVND (reference sequence). Trimming cost V 0 bases and J 0 bases, with 12 bases left between them. The CDR3 runs to 18 residues. The CDR3 loop is CASSIDARWSSGANVLTF. For the CDR3, the DNA is TGTGCCAGTAGTATAGACGCCAGATGGAGCTCTGGGGCCAACGTCCTGACTTTC.